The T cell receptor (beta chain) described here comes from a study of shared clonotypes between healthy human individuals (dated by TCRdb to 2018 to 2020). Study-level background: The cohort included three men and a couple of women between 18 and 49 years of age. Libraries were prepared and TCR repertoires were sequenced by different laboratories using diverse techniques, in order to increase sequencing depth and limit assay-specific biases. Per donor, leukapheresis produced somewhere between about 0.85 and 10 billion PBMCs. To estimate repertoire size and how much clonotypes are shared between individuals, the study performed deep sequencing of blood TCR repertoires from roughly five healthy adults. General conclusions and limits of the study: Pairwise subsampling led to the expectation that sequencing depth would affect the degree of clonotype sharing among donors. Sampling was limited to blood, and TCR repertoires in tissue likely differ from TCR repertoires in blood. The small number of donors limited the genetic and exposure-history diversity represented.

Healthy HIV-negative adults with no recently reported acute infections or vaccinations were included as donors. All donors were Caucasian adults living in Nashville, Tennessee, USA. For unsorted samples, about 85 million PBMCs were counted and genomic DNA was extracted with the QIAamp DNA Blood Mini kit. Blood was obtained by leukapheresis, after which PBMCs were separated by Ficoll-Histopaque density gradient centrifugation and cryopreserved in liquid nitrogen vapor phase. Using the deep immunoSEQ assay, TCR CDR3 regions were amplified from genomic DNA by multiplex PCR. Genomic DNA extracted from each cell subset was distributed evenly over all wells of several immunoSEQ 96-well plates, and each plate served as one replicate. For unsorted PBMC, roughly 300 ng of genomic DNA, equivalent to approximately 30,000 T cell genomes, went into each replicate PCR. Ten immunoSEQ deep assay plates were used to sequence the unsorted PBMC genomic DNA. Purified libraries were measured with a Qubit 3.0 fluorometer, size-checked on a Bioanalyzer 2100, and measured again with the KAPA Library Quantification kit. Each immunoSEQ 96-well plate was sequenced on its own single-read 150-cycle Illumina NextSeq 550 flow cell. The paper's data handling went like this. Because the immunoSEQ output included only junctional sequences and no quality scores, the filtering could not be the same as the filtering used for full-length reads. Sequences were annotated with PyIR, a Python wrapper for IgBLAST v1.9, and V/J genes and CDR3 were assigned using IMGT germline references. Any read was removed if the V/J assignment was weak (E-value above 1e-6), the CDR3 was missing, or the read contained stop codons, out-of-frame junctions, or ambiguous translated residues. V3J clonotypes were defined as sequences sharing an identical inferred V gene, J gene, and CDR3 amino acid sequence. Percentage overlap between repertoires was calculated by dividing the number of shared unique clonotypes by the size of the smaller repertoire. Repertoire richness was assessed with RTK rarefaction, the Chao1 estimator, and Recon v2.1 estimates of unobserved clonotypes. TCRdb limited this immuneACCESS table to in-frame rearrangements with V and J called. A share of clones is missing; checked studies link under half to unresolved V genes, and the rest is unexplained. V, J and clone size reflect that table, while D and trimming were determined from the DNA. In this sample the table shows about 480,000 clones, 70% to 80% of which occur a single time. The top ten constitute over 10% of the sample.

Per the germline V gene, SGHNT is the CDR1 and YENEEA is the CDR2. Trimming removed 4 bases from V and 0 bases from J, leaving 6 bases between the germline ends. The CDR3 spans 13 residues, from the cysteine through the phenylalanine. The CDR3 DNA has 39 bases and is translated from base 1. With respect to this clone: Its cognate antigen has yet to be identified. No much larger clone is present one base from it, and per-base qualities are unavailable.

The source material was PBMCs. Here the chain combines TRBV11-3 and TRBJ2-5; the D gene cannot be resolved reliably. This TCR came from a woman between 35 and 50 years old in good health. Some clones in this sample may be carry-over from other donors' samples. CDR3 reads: CASSSEYQETQYF. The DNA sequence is TGTGCCAGCAGCTCAGAGTACCAAGAGACCCAGTACTTC.